Shown below are 3 T cell receptor beta chains from a single sample sequenced in a study of blood T cell repertoires in COVID-19. Profiling relied on immunoSEQ multiplex PCR, and the TCRdb table lists in-frame clones only, not all of them. This table holds around 100,000 clones, 84% found once. The sequenced material came from peripheral blood. These receptors originate from a human donor in a cohort sampled during active COVID-19.

V usage is TRBV19 and J usage is TRBJ1-1; 7 nucleotides line up with TRBD1. This CDR3 region has 14 residues. From germline, CDR1 is LNHDA and CDR2 SQIVND (reference sequence). V shed 9 bases and J 4 bases; nucleotides not matched to a gene: 11. CDR3 sequence (DNA): TGTGCCAGCATTCCTCAGGGGGAAGGCACTGAAGCTTTCTTT. Amino acids: CASIPQGEGTEAFF.

This sequence joins TRBV9 and TRBJ2-1; weak D call: TRBD2 (6 bases). V lost 1 base and J 0 bases, leaving 11 bases between the germline ends. Germline values: CDR1 SGDLS, CDR2 YYNGEE. CDR3 size: 16 residues. The CDR3 spells CASSVLAGSSYNEQFF. CDR3 DNA sequence: TGTGCCAGCAGCGTACTGGCCGGGAGCTCCTACAATGAGCAGTTCTTC.

The chain carries TRBV19 and TRBJ1-1; 7 nucleotides line up with TRBD1. CDR3 length equals 14 residues. Germline assignment: CDR1 LNHDA and CDR2 SQIVND (reference sequence). The V gene end was trimmed by 6 bases and the J gene end by 1 base; junction bases not matched to a gene: 5. In DNA form, the CDR3 reads TGTGCCAGTAGCCTGGGACAGACGAACACTGAAGCTTTCTTT. It codes for CASSLGQTNTEAFF.